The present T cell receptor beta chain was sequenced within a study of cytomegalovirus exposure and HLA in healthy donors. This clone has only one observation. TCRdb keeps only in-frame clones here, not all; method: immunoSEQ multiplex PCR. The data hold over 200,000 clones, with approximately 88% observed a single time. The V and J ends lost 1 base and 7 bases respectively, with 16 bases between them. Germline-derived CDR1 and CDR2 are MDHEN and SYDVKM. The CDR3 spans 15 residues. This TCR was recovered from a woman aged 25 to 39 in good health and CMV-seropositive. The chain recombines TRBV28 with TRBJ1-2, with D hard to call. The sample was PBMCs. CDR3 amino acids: CASSLSLYGESGYTF. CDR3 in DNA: TGTGCCAGCAGTTTATCCCTCTATGGGGAATCTGGCTACACCTTC.